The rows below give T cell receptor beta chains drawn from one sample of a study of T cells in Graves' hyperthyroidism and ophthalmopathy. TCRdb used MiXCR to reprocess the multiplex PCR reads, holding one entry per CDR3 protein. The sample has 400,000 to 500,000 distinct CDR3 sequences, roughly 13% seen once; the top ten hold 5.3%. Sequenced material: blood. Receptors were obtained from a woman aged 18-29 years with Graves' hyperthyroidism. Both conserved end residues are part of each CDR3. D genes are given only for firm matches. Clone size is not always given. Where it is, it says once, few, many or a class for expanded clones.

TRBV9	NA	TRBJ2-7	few	CASSVRQSSYEQYF	TGTGCCAGCAGCGTCCGTCAGAGCTCCTACGAGCAGTACTTC
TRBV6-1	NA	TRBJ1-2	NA	CASSPGTNNYGYTF	TGTGCCAGCAGTCCCGGGACAAATAACTATGGCTACACCTTC
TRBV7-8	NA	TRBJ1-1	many	CASSLAGAYTEAFF	TGTGCCAGCAGCTTAGCTGGTGCGTACACTGAAGCTTTCTTT
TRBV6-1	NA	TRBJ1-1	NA	CASRSSNTEAFF	TGTGCCAGCAGGAGCTCCAACACTGAAGCTTTCTTT
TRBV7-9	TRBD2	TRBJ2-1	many	CASSLRDRGLAGGLLRNEQFF	TGTGCCAGCAGCTTAAGGGACAGGGGACTAGCGGGAGGGCTACTGAGGAATGAGCAGTTCTTC
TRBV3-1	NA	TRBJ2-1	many	CASSQEQGTTSFLDEQFF	TGTGCCAGCAGCCAAGAACAGGGGACTACCTCCTTTTTGGATGAGCAGTTCTTC
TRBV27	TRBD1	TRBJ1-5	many	CASSTTLRQGAGQPQHF	TGTGCCAGCAGTACCACTCTTAGACAGGGGGCGGGCCAGCCCCAGCATTTT
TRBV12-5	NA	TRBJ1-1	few	CASVFDFFLGTEAFF	TGTGCTAGTGTGTTTGACTTTTTTCTGGGCACTGAAGCTTTCTTT
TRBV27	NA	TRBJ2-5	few	CASSLDKTGLPGETQYF	TGTGCCAGCAGTTTGGACAAAACGGGACTCCCGGGCGAGACCCAGTACTTC
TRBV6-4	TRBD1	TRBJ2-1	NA	CASTLLPGQGSYNEQFF	TGTGCCAGCACCCTTCTCCCGGGACAGGGCTCCTACAATGAGCAGTTCTTC
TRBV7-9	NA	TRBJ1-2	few	CASSFGGGAVNYGYTF	TGTGCCAGCAGCTTTGGTGGCGGGGCGGTTAACTATGGCTACACCTTC
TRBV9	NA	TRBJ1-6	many	CASSVADNSPLHF	TGTGCCAGCAGCGTAGCAGATAATTCACCCCTCCACTTT
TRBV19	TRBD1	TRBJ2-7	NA	CASSQQGMGEQYF	TGTGCCAGTAGCCAACAGGGGATGGGTGAGCAGTACTTC
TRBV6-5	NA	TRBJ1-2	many	CASSYGRGSLSGYTF	TGTGCCAGCAGTTACGGCCGGGGGAGTTTATCTGGCTACACCTTC
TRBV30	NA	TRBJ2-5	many	CAWSRRQETQYF	TGTGCCTGGAGTCGGCGACAAGAGACCCAGTACTTC
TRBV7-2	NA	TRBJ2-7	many	CASSFIMRGVSYEQYF	TGTGCCAGCAGCTTTATAATGAGAGGGGTCTCCTACGAGCAGTACTTC
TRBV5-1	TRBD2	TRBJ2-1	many	CASSPDGGSEQFF	TGCGCCAGCAGCCCCGACGGGGGGAGTGAGCAGTTCTTC
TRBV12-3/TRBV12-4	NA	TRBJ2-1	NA	CASRLGTSYNEQFF	TGTGCCAGCAGACTCGGGACATCTTACAATGAGCAGTTCTTC
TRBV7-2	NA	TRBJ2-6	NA	CASSPKVSGANVLTF	TGTGCCAGCAGCCCAAAGGTGTCTGGGGCCAACGTCCTGACTTTC
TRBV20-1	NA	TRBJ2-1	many	CSARDRGRDPLGEQFF	TGCAGTGCTAGAGATCGCGGCAGGGATCCTTTGGGTGAGCAGTTCTTC
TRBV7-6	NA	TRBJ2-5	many	CASSLYEETQYF	TGTGCCAGCAGCTTATATGAAGAGACCCAGTACTTC
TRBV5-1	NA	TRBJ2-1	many	CASSSEQVVNEQFF	TGCGCCAGCAGCTCAGAGCAGGTTGTCAATGAGCAGTTCTTC
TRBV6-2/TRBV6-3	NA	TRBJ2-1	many	CASSYMRDHEQFF	TGTGCCAGCAGTTACATGCGGGACCATGAGCAGTTCTTC
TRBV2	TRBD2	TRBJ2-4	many	CASSGGGRANIQYF	TGTGCCAGCAGTGGCGGGGGGCGCGCTAACATTCAGTACTTC
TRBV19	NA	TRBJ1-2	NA	CASSPGASVNYGYTF	TGTGCCAGTAGCCCTGGGGCAAGTGTTAACTATGGCTACACCTTC
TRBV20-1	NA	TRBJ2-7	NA	CSARDLSAVNYEQYF	TGCAGTGCTAGAGACCTCTCGGCGGTAAACTACGAGCAGTACTTC
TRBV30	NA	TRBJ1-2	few	CAWSVSGGTNYGYTF	TGTGCCTGGAGTGTATCGGGGGGGACGAACTATGGCTACACCTTC
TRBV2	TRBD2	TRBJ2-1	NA	CASSPRLAGGEQFF	TGTGCCAGCAGTCCTCGACTAGCGGGAGGTGAGCAGTTCTTC
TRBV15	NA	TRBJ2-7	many	CATSRDRTNHEQYF	TGTGCCACCAGCAGAGACCGGACAAACCACGAGCAGTACTTC
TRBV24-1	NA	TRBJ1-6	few	CATSAAVGSPLHF	TGTGCCACCAGTGCCGCGGTAGGGTCACCCCTCCACTTT
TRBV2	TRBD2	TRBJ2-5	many	CASSGAAGRQETQYF	TGTGCCAGCAGTGGAGCCGCCGGGAGGCAAGAGACCCAGTACTTC